The following is a T cell receptor (beta chain) sequence with its context. Recovery among Cohort 3 donors was established by two negative PCRs, clearance, or symptom resolution. The data are from a study of blood T cell repertoires in COVID-19. The CDR3 is 14 residues long. Trimming shortened V by 1 base and J by 5 bases, and 12 bases separated the two germline ends. Germline CDR1 reads MGHRA; CDR2 reads YSYEKL. The table came from immunoSEQ multiplex PCR; TCRdb's copy has only in-frame clones and leaves some out. This table holds some 400,000 clones, approximately 89% found once. The gene calls are TRBV4-1 and TRBJ2-7; TRBD1 is a possible D gene (6 bases). The clonotype originates from a woman aged 25 to 39 who had recovered from COVID-19. The sequenced sample consisted of PBMCs or T cells enriched from blood (not recorded which). CDR3 protein: CASSQAYRVNEQYF. The CDR3 region has the DNA TGCGCCAGCAGCCAAGCTTACAGGGTAAACGAGCAGTACTTC.